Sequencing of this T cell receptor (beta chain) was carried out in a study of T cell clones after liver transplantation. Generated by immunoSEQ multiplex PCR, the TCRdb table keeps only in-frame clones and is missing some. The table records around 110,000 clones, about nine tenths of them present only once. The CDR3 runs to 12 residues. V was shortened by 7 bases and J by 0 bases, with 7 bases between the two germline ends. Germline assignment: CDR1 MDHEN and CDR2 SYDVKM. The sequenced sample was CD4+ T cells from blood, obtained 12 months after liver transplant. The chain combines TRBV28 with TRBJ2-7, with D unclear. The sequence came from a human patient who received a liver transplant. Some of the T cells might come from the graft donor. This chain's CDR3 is CASTLTSYEQYF. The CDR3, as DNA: TGTGCCAGCACCCTAACCTCCTACGAGCAGTACTTC. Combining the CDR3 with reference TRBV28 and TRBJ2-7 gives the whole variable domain DVKVTQSSRYLVKRTGEKVFLECVQDMDHENMFWYRQDPGLGLRLIYFSYDVKMKEKGDIPEGYSVSREKKERFSLILESASTNQTSMYLCASTLTSYEQYFGPGTRLTVT.